What follows is one TCR beta chain and its context. Its antigen remains unidentified. No base quality values were provided; no much bigger clone lies one nucleotide off. Libraries were made using 5' RACE. TCRdb records Illumina HiSeq 2000 as the sequencer. A universal primer binding site was added through template switching, and the final cDNA carried a unique molecular identifier so that TCR cDNA molecules could be counted accurately. Specific primers in the conserved constant-segment region were used to synthesize first-strand cDNA for TCR alpha and beta chains. To control for contamination, each cDNA library was double barcoded with a SMART-Mk sample barcode plus Illumina barcodes. TruSeq adapter sequences, together with Illumina sample barcodes, were added in two successive PCR steps. Sequencing of the TCR alpha and beta cDNA libraries was done on the Illumina HiSeq platform using custom primers. As for the original processing: MiGEC was used to process raw reads and extract unique molecular identifiers, and MiXCR was used to find CDR3 positions. For each individual, recombination models were inferred using an EM algorithm with the repgenHMM and IGoR tools. The tcR package in R was used for shared clonotype analysis, with sharing normalized by the product of cloneset sizes. To study raw recombination free of thymic and clonal selection effects, out-of-frame nonproductive sequences were analyzed. TCRdb reworked the public reads: Q25 trimming with fastp, MiXCR clone assembly, productive beta chains retained. When rows share a CDR3 protein, they turn into one entry using the most common DNA and genes. The V and J calls were determined by TCRdb, not by the authors. This sample comprises about 900,000 distinct CDR3 sequences, approximately 13% of them detected only once. About 1.5% of the sample lies in the top ten.

The data are from a study of identical twins (dated by TCRdb to the mid-2010s). Study-level background: TCR alpha and beta repertoires from monozygotic twins, unrelated adults of various ages and cord blood were deep-sequenced to test whether fetal clonotypes persist. To rule out contamination, the twin experiments were replicated at different times with different library preparation protocols. General conclusions and limits of the study: Because the same donors could not be followed over many years, the conclusions relied on cross-sectional statistical analysis. Compared with coincidental sharing between unrelated individuals, an excess of low generation-probability sequences was observed among out-of-frame TCR alpha sequences shared between twins. In beta out-of-frame sequences, excess twin sharing was weaker, because having fewer shared sequences lowered the signal-to-noise ratio. In monozygotic twins, out-of-frame TCR alpha sharing was systematically underestimated by recombination models, although the models agreed with sharing between unrelated individuals. Abundant cord blood beta clonotypes carried fewer insertions; young adult naive repertoires showed a weaker similar trend, while memory repertoires showed none. Invariant T cells such as MAIT and iNKT could partly confound zero-insertion analyses, although diverse VJ usage argued against such confounding for most clonotypes.

All donors were healthy Caucasians. The twin cohort comprised three pairs of female monozygotic twins, all aged roughly 18 to 30 years. RNA for TCR libraries was isolated from peripheral blood mononuclear cells. Based on the germline V gene, the CDR1 and CDR2 sequences are SGHAT and FQNNGV. From the cysteine up to the phenylalanine, the CDR3 has a length of 18 residues. Only the CDR3 DNA stays, 54 bases, in frame from base 1. V lost 5 bases and J lost 7 bases, and the count of bases not matched to a germline gene is 15. The data also belong to a second study, concerning yellow fever vaccine responses in identical twins. From that second study: The authors reported that the T cell response to vaccination in identical twins appeared partly convergent and partly personalized. The study precisely tracked vaccine-responding T cell clones in identical twins.

The sequenced sample consisted of PBMCs. The TCR sequence derives from a woman under 30 in good health. This chain is built from TRBV11-2 and TRBJ2-1; 12 nucleotides in the junction match TRBD1. The DNA sequence follows: TGTGCCAGCAGCGGGGGGGACAGGGGGCGTTTCAGGGTGAATGAGCAGTTCTTC. It codes for CASSGGDRGRFRVNEQFF.